The subject of this entry is one T cell receptor beta chain. Its specificity is not known. This entry belongs to a study of blood T cells in healthy people across ages. Study results and caveats: A conclusive naive versus antigen-experienced comparison was prevented by the unsorted PBMCs.

Next came a second PCR, run for roughly 6 to 11 cycles, which used a sample-barcoded 5' primer along with a J-beta primer mix. MiXCR, applied by TCRdb to the 5' RACE reads, yields one record per CDR3 protein. This sample has roughly 1,500,000 distinct CDR3 sequences; approximately 32% occur once, and the top ten carry about 11%. There were healthy Caucasian individuals from Russia, aged about 6 to 100, serving as donors. Donors each provided 9.5 to 10 milliliters of peripheral blood. From germline, CDR1 is SQVTM and CDR2 ANQGSEA. The CDR3 covers 12 residues. The ends were cut back, 7 bases at V and 2 bases at J, with 11 bases in the middle.

This chain uses TRBV29-1 with TRBJ1-1, with D hard to call. The clonotype originates from a woman aged 25 to 39 in good health. Input material: blood. The CDR3 reads CSGGMGNTEAFF. The CDR3 nucleotides read TGCAGCGGTGGTATGGGTAACACTGAAGCTTTCTTT.